This TCR beta chain was retrieved from a study of Tregs in tolerant kidney transplant recipients. Method: immunoSEQ multiplex PCR; TCRdb's copy keeps in-frame clones and lacks some. This table has about 110,000 clones, 90% appearing once. Unstimulated Tregs (CD4+CD25+CD127-) and CD4+CD25- non-Tregs were sorted from PBMCs. This specimen consisted of CD4+ T cells from blood, obtained before the transplant. The TCR sequence derives from a human donor who received a combined kidney and bone marrow transplant.

CDR3 region: CASSLGDRGGSYEQYF. DNA for the CDR3: TGCGCCAGCAGCTTAGGGGACAGGGGGGGATCCTACGAGCAGTACTTC. V usage is TRBV5-1 and J usage is TRBJ2-7; 11 bases map to TRBD1. Per the germline V gene, CDR1 is SGHRS and CDR2 is YFSETQ. The CDR3 runs 16 residues. Trimming at V came to 2 bases and at J to 1 base, leaving 5 bases not matched to a gene.